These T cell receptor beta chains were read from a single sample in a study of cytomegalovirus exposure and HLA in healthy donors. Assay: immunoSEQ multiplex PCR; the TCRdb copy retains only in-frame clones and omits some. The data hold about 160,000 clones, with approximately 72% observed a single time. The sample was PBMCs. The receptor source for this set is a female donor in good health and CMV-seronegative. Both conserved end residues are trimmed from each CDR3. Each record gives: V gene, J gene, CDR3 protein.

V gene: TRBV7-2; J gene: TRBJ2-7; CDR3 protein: ASSLRGYEQY
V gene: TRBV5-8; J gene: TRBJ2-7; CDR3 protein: ASIRLRTGGHEQY
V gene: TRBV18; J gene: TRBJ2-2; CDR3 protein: ASSSVQGPSGELF
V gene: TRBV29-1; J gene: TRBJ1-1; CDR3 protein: SARNSGGGTEAF
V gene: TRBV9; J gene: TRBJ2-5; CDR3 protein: ASSVSSGGGETQY
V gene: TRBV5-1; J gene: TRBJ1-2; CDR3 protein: ASSLGSGSNYGYT
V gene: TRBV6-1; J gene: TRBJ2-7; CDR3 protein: ASSPGFPVKQY
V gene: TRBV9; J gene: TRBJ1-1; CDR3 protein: ASSVSSNTEAF
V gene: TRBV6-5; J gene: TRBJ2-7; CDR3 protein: ASSLGQAPSYEQY
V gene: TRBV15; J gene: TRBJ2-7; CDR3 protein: ATSRDRGTSGPSSYEQY
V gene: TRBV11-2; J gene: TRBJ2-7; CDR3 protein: ASSTRGGAYEQY
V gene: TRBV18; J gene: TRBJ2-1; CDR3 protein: ASSPPGHNEQF
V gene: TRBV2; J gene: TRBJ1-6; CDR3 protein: ASSLRGGENSPLH
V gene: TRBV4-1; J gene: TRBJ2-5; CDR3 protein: ASSQVGLAGETQY
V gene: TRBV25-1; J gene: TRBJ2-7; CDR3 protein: ASTPQGGTGNYEQY
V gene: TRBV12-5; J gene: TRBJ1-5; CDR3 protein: ASGWTANVYNQPQH
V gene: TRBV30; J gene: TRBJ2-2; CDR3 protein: AWSVGRTGGLGELF
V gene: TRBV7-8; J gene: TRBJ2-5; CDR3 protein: ASSATGRAGGGGTQY
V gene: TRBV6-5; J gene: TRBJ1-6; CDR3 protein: ASSYSQDTDSPLH
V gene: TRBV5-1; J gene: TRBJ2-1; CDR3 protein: ASSVPLAGGPEEQF
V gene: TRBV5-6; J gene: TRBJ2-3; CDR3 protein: ASSLYRGHDTQY
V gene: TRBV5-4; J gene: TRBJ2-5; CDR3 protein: ASSQDPSSGGQETQY
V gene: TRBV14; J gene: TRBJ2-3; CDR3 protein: ASSQEVPSATDTQY
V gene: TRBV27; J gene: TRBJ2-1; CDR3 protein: ASTRGVPYNEQF
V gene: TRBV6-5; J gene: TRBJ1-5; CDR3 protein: ASRQAHSNQPQH
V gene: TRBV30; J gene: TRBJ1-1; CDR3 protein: AWVNWGQGAEAF
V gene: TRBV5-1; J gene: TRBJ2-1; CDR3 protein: ASSFSAGSYNEQF
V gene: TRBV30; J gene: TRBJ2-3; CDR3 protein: AWSRVWDTQY
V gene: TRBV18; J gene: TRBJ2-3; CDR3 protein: ASSPPLALAGDTQY
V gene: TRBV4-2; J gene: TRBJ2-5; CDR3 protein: ASSQEAGWGGETQY
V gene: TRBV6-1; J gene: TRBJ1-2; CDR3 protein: ASSDRGRDT
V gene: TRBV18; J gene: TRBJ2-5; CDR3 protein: ASSHRGTETQY
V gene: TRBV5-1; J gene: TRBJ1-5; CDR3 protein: ASSLDGDRNQPQH
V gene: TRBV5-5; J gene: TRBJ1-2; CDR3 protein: ASSLHVQADYGYT
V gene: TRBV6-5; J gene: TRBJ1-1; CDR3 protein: ASSYDLDTLNTEAF
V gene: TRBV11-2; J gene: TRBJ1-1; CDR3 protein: ASSSTGGFTEAF
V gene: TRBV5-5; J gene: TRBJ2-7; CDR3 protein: ASSLDDRVSQY
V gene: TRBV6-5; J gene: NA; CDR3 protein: ASSYSGQSYEQY
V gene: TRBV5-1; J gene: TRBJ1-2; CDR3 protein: ASSSLGTGYGYT
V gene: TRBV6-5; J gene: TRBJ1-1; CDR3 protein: ASNRGPEAF
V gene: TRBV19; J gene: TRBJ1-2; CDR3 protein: ASSSRDSTDYGYT
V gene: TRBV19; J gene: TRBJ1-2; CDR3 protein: ASETGFLRGYT
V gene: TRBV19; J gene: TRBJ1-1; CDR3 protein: ASSIGQERGMNTEAF
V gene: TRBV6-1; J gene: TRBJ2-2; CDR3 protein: ASRLSRGELF
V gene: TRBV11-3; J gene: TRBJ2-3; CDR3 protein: ASSPLRLAGSGGTDTQY
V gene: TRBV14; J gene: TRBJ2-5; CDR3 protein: ASSQVNKETQY